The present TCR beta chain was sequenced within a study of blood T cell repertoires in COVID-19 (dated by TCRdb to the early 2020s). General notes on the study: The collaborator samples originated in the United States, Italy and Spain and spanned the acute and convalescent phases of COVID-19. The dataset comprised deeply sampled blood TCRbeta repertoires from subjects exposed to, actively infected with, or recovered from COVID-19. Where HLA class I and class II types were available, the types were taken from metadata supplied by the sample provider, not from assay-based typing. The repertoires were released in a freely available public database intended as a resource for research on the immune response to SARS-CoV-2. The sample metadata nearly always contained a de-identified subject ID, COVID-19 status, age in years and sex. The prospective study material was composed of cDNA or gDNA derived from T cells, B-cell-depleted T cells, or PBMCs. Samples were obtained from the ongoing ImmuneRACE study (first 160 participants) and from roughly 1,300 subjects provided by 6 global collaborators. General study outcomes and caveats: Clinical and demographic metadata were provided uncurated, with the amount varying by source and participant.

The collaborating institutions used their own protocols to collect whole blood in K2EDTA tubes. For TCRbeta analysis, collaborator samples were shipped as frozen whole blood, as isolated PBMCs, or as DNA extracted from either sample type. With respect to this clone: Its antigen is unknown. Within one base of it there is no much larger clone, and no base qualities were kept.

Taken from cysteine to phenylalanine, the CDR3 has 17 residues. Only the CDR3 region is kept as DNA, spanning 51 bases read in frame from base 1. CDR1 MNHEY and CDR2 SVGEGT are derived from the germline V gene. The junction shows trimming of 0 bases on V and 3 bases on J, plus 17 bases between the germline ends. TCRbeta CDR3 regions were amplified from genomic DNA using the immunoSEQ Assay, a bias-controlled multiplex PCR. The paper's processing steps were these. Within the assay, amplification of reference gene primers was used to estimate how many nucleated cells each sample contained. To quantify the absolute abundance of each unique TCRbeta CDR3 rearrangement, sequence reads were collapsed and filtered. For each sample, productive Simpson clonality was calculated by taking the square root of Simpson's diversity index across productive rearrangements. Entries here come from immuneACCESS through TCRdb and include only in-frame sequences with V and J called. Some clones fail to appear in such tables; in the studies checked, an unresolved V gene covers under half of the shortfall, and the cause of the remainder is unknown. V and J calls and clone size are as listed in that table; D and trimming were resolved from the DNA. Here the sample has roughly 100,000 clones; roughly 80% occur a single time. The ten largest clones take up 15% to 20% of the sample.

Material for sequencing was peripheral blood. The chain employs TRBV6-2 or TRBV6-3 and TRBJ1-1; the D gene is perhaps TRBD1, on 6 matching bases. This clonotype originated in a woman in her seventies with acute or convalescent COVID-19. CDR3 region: CASSYSTRLGAHTEAFF. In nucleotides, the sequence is TGTGCCAGCAGTTACTCGACCCGACTGGGGGCCCACACTGAAGCTTTCTTT.